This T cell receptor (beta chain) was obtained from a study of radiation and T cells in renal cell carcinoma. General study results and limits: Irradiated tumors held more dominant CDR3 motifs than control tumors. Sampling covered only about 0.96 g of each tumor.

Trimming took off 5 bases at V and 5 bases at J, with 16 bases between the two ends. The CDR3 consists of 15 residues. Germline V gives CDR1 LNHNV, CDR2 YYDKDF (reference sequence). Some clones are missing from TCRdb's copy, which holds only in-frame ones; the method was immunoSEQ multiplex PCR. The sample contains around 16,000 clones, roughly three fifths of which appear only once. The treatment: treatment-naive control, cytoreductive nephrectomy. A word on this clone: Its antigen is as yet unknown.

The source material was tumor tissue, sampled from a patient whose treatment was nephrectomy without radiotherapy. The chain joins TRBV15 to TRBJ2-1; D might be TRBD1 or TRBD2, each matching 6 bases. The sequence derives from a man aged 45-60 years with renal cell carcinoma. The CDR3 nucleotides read TGTGCCACCAGCGACAGGAGGGCCGGGGACAATGAGCAGTTCTTC. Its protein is CATSDRRAGDNEQFF.